What follows are 30 T cell receptor beta chains derived from one specimen sequenced in a study of T cells after yellow fever vaccination (dated by TCRdb to about 2019). The library relied on 5' RACE. Reads for this sample came from an Illumina HiSeq 2500. TCRdb trimmed the raw reads at Q25, called clones with MiXCR and kept productive beta chains. Here each entry gathers all rows of one CDR3 protein and keeps the most common genes and DNA. This sample lists around 350,000 distinct CDR3 sequences; 9.5% to 13% were detected once. The top ten clones comprise 18% of the sample. In light of the paper, this sample's treatment or condition label describes: live attenuated yellow fever vaccine strain. Sequences were derived from PBMCs, sampled on the day of the first yellow fever vaccination. The receptors originated from a man aged 18 to 30 who received the YFV17D yellow fever vaccine.

The chain combines TRBV28 with TRBJ1-1; perhaps TRBD1 as D (6 bases). Germline V gives CDR1 MDHEN, CDR2 SYDVKM. There are 13 residues in the CDR3. Trimming left V 5 bases short and J 3 bases short, with 10 bases between. The DNA of the CDR3 is TGTGCCAGCAGTCACAGGGAATACACTGAAGCTTTCTTT. It translates to CASSHREYTEAFF.

V usage is TRBV11-2 and J usage is TRBJ2-7; no definite D call. This CDR3 comprises 12 residues. V lost 0 bases and J 7 bases, leaving 7 bases between the germline ends. Germline CDR1 is SGHAT and CDR2 is FQNNGV. In DNA form, the CDR3 reads TGTGCCAGCAGCTTAGACGCGCGAGAGCAGTACTTC. Translation: CASSLDAREQYF. Looking up the rest from reference TRBV11-2 and TRBJ2-7 gives the full variable domain: EAGVAQSPRYKIIEKRQSVAFWCNPISGHATLYWYQQILGQGPKLLIQFQNNGVVDDSQLPKDRFSAERLKGVDSTLKIQPAKLEDSAVYLCASSLDAREQYFGPGTRLTVT.

The sample holds a few counts of this clonotype. The chain employs TRBV7-2 and TRBJ2-4, with a tentative D call TRBD2 (6 bases). Germline V lookup: CDR1 SGHTA, CDR2 FQGNSA. The CDR3 loop spans 14 amino acids. V gave up 5 bases and J gave up 6 bases, with 14 bases separating them. The chain's CDR3 is CASSRGGLGNIQYF. The CDR3 DNA follows: TGTGCCAGCAGCCGTGGGGGGTTGGGAAACATTCAGTACTTC.

The J gene is TRBJ2-7, the V gene TRBV18; 12 bases map to TRBD1. The CDR3 contains 17 residues. Germline loops: CDR1 KGHSH, CDR2 LQKENI. With V trimmed by 3 bases and J by 1 base, 7 bases remained unmatched. The CDR3 is CASSPPPGQGASYEQYF. CDR3 nucleotide sequence: TGTGCCAGCTCACCGCCCCCGGGACAGGGGGCTTCCTACGAGCAGTACTTC.

This chain uses TRBV20-1 with TRBJ1-4; D might be TRBD1 (5 bases). The germline CDR1 and CDR2 sequences are DFQATT and SNEGSKA (reference sequence). This CDR3 spans 14 amino acids. Between the trimmed V and J ends, which lost 6 bases and 6 bases, there was a span of 17 bases. The CDR3 loop reads CSAALQVGDEKLFF. CDR3 nucleotides: TGCAGTGCAGCCCTACAGGTGGGGGATGAAAAACTGTTTTTT.

This clonotype appeared a few times. The rearrangement links TRBV19 to TRBJ2-1; TRBD2 might be the D (5 bases). CDR3 length: 15 amino acids. The V end lost 3 bases, the J end lost 6 bases, and 15 bases lay between the germline ends. Germline-derived CDR1 and CDR2 are LNHDA and SQIVND (reference sequence). CDR3 protein: CASSISSSDFNEQFF. The CDR3, as DNA: TGTGCCAGTAGTATTTCTAGCAGCGACTTCAATGAGCAGTTCTTC.

The chain joins TRBV9 to TRBJ2-7; 10 bases fit TRBD1. After removal of 2 bases from V and 3 bases from J, the junction contained 2 bases not matched to a gene. In germline, CDR1 is SGDLS, CDR2 YYNGEE. The length of the CDR3 is 14 residues. The CDR3 DNA follows: TGTGCCAGCAGCGTGGGACAGGGGTTCTACGAGCAGTACTTC. The encoded protein is CASSVGQGFYEQYF.

In this sample, this clonotype turned up a few times. The J gene is TRBJ2-3, the V gene TRBV4-3; D uncertain. The V end lost 5 bases, the J end lost 2 bases, and 8 bases lay between the germline ends. There are 13 residues in the CDR3. Germline values: CDR1 LGHNA, CDR2 YSLEER. The CDR3 spells CASSGRTTDTQYF. CDR3 DNA: TGCGCCAGCAGCGGACGGACCACAGATACGCAGTATTTT.

The sample holds a few counts of this clonotype. This rearrangement joins TRBV7-9 to TRBJ1-1; 8 bases agree with TRBD1. The CDR3 runs 13 residues. The V gene's germline CDR1 is SEHNR and CDR2 FQNEAQ (reference sequence). With V trimmed by 2 bases and J by 7 bases, 3 bases remained unmatched. The CDR3 here is CASSLLTGVEAFF. DNA of the CDR3: TGTGCCAGCAGCTTATTGACAGGGGTTGAAGCTTTCTTT.

The V gene is TRBV10-3, the J gene TRBJ2-7; the D gene is possibly TRBD1 (5 bases). The CDR3 is 13 residues long. Germline assignment: CDR1 ENHRY and CDR2 SYGVKD. Between the trimmed V and J ends, which lost 8 bases and 2 bases, there was a span of 13 bases. For the CDR3, the DNA is TGTGCCATCGGTGGGGCAGACACCTACGAGCAGTACTTC. This translates into CAIGGADTYEQYF.

The chain joins TRBV20-1 to TRBJ2-1; 9 nucleotides match TRBD2. Germline V gene data show CDR1 as DFQATT and CDR2 as SNEGSKA (reference sequence). This CDR3 comprises 15 residues. V shed 0 bases, J shed 5 bases, and the junction held 5 bases outside the gene matches. CDR3 sequence: CSARDIGGRDNEQFF. The DNA of the CDR3 is TGCAGTGCTAGAGATATCGGCGGGAGGGACAATGAGCAGTTCTTC.

The CDR3 reads CASSLAPQLYQETQYF. CDR3 sequence (DNA): TGTGCCAGCAGCTTAGCCCCACAGTTGTACCAAGAGACCCAGTACTTC. This chain joins TRBV7-6 and TRBJ2-5; D ambiguous. The germline gives CDR1 SGHVS, CDR2 FNYEAQ. The CDR3 covers 16 residues. Trimming removed 0 bases at V and 0 bases at J, with 11 bases between.

This clonotype was detected only once. The chain links TRBV6-5 to TRBJ1-2, with D possibly being TRBD1 (5 bases). Trimming cost V 4 bases and J 4 bases, with 10 bases left between them. This CDR3 is built from 13 residues. CDR1 is MNHEY and CDR2 is SVGAGI in the germline V gene. Written as DNA, the CDR3 is TGTGCCAGCAGTTCGTCGGGGACCTATGGCTACACCTTC. It translates to CASSSSGTYGYTF.

This clonotype was observed a few times. CDR3 bases: TGTGCCAGCTCACCCCAGGGGAGCTCCTACGAGCAGTACGTC. Its protein is CASSPQGSSYEQYV. The rearrangement links TRBV6-5 to TRBJ2-7; a possible D gene is TRBD1 (6 bases). The germline V gene encodes CDR1 MNHEY and CDR2 SVGAGI. The V gene lost 8 bases and the J gene lost 0 bases, with 14 bases spanning the gap. The CDR3 runs 14 residues.

V is TRBV4-2 and J is TRBJ1-5; 7 nucleotides match TRBD1. Trimming cost V 0 bases and J 10 bases; bases outside gene matches: 12. Germline assignment: CDR1 LGHNA and CDR2 YNFKEQ. This CDR3 has 16 amino acids. CDR3: CASSQEVGDRASPQHF. Here the CDR3 DNA reads TGTGCCAGCAGCCAAGAAGTGGGAGACAGGGCGTCACCCCAGCATTTT.

This clonotype was seen many times. The V gene is TRBV7-8, the J gene TRBJ1-2, with 8 nucleotides matching TRBD1. The germline gives CDR1 SGHVS, CDR2 FQNEAQ. After removal of 4 bases from V and 8 bases from J, the junction contained 9 bases not matched to a gene. CDR3 length: 14 amino acids. The CDR3 DNA reads as TGTGCCAGCAGCTCCGGACAGGGAGTGGACGGCTACACCTTC. Translated: CASSSGQGVDGYTF.

The table lists this clonotype with a few counts. The J gene is TRBJ2-3, the V gene TRBV30, with 9 positions matching TRBD1. Germline CDR1 GTSNPN, CDR2 SVGIG (reference sequence). CDR3 length: 16 residues. Trimming removed 4 bases from V and 7 bases from J; junction bases left unmatched: 15. DNA for the CDR3: TGTGCCTGGATTAGTAGAGCCGGGACAGGGAAGAATACGCAGTATTTT. It codes for CAWISRAGTGKNTQYF.

V and J are TRBV4-1 and TRBJ2-7; D gene uncertain. The V end was cut by 0 bases, the J end by 0 bases, with 12 bases between. CDR1 is MGHRA, CDR2 YSYEKL, per germline. This CDR3 region has 16 residues. The CDR3 here is CASSQEASVVSYEQYF. The CDR3 DNA sequence: TGCGCCAGCAGCCAAGAGGCCAGTGTTGTCTCCTACGAGCAGTACTTC.

This clonotype has ten or more counts. The rearrangement joins TRBV11-2 to TRBJ2-2, with a tentative D call TRBD1 (6 bases). Trimming took off 0 bases at V and 4 bases at J, with 12 bases between the two ends. The length of the CDR3 is 16 residues. CDR1 and CDR2 (germline): SGHAT, FQNNGV. CDR3: CASSLETGYSTGELFF. CDR3 sequence (DNA): TGTGCCAGCAGCTTAGAGACAGGTTACTCCACCGGGGAGCTGTTTTTT.

The chain carries TRBV7-9 and TRBJ2-7; D call uncertain. Trimming removed 1 base from V and 2 bases from J, with 3 bases in between. The CDR3 contains 12 residues. CDR1 and CDR2 from the germline V gene are SEHNR and FQNEAQ (reference sequence). CDR3 in amino acids: CASSLEPYEQYF. CDR3 coding DNA: TGTGCCAGCAGCTTAGAGCCCTACGAGCAGTACTTC.

This clonotype occurred a few times. This chain uses TRBV19 with TRBJ1-5, with a weak D call TRBD1 (5 bases). Deletions cut 7 bases from V and 2 bases from J, with 9 bases between. This CDR3 has 13 amino acids. Germline lookup yields CDR1 LNHDA and CDR2 SQIVND (reference sequence). In nucleotides, the CDR3 is TGTGCCAGTACTGGGGGTGGCAATCAGCCCCAGCATTTT. The encoded protein is CASTGGGNQPQHF. Filled out from reference TRBV19 and TRBJ1-5, the complete variable domain reads DGGITQSPKYLFRKEGQNVTLSCEQNLNHDAMYWYRQDPGQGLRLIYYSQIVNDFQKGDIAEGYSVSREKKESFPLTVTSAQKNPTAFYLCASTGGGNQPQHFGDGTRLSIL.

Ten or more counts support this clonotype. The chain joins TRBV5-1 to TRBJ1-2, with 7 positions matching TRBD1. Germline-derived CDR1 and CDR2 are SGHRS and YFSETQ. The V and J ends lost 4 bases and 6 bases, in that order; junction bases with no gene match: 15. This CDR3 is 16 amino acids long. CDR3 region: CASSGTTTGRRDGYTF. The CDR3 DNA follows: TGCGCCAGCAGCGGAACAACGACAGGGCGCAGGGATGGCTACACCTTC.

DNA of the CDR3: TGTGCCAGCAGCCTTAGCATTGGACAGGGTGAAGAGACCCAGTACTTC. The encoded protein is CASSLSIGQGEETQYF. The chain combines TRBV7-2 with TRBJ2-5; 8 nucleotides line up with TRBD1. With V trimmed by 5 bases and J by 3 bases, 11 bases remained unmatched. Germline V gene data show CDR1 as SGHTA and CDR2 as FQGNSA. CDR3 length: 16 residues.

This rearrangement joins TRBV7-3 to TRBJ2-2; D ambiguous. The V end lost 4 bases, the J end lost 0 bases, and 15 bases lay between the germline ends. The CDR3 sequence is 17 residues long. The germline V gene has CDR1 SGHTA and CDR2 FQGTGA. The CDR3 loop is CASSSNPRSANTGELFF. The CDR3, as DNA: TGTGCCAGCAGCTCTAACCCCCGGAGCGCGAACACCGGGGAGCTGTTTTTT.

The rearrangement uses TRBV18 and TRBJ1-2, with D possibly TRBD1 on 5 matching bases. Trimming shortened V by 2 bases and J by 7 bases, and 11 bases separated the two germline ends. There are 13 residues in the CDR3. Looked up from germline, CDR1 is KGHSH and CDR2 is LQKENI. In DNA form, the CDR3 reads TGTGCCAGCTCACCAGGGGACCCTTCTGGCTACACCTTC. Its translation: CASSPGDPSGYTF.

V and J are TRBV11-1 and TRBJ2-3; 7 nucleotides line up with TRBD2. CDR3 length equals 20 residues. Germline V gene lookup returns CDR1 SGHAT and CDR2 FQDESV (reference sequence). Trimming at V came to 0 bases and at J to 6 bases, leaving 21 bases not matched to a gene. CDR3 protein: CASSLAAPSSPGGVDDTQYF. The CDR3 DNA sequence: TGTGCCAGCAGCTTAGCGGCTCCATCCAGTCCGGGGGGAGTAGATGATACGCAGTATTTT.

In its sample, this clonotype was seen many times. This rearrangement joins TRBV7-2 to TRBJ1-6; 7 bases match TRBD1. The CDR3 has 16 amino acids. V lost 4 bases, J lost 8 bases, and 11 bases stayed unmatched. CDR1 is SGHTA and CDR2 is FQGNSA in the germline V gene. CDR3 sequence (DNA): TGTGCCAGCAGCTCCAGGGGGGCGCCGGACCATTCACCCCTCCACTTT. It is translated as CASSSRGAPDHSPLHF.

This chain links TRBV14 with TRBJ2-5; D gene unclear. Trimming cost V 1 base and J 5 bases, with 20 bases left between them. Per the germline V gene, CDR1 is SGHDN and CDR2 is FVKESK. This CDR3 is 17 amino acids long. CDR3 amino acids: CASSQGPAQSGEETQYF. CDR3 coding DNA: TGTGCCAGCAGCCAAGGGCCGGCTCAATCAGGCGAGGAGACCCAGTACTTC.

This clonotype turned up a few times. This chain joins TRBV29-1 and TRBJ2-2; D may be TRBD1 (6 bases). The CDR3 has 13 amino acids. CDR1 is SQVTM, CDR2 ANQGSEA, per germline. V was trimmed by 4 bases and J by 1 base, leaving 7 bases between them. Here the CDR3 DNA reads TGCAGCGTTGGACAGGAGAACACCGGGGAGCTGTTTTTT. This encodes CSVGQENTGELFF.

This clonotype was seen only a few times. The chain carries TRBV5-5 and TRBJ1-1, with unresolved D. Between the trimmed V and J ends, which lost 1 base and 3 bases, there was a span of 4 bases. Germline values: CDR1 SGHKS, CDR2 YYEKEE (reference sequence). The length of the CDR3 is 12 residues. The CDR3 reads CASSLSYTEAFF. The DNA of the CDR3 is TGTGCCAGCAGCTTGTCGTACACTGAAGCTTTCTTT.